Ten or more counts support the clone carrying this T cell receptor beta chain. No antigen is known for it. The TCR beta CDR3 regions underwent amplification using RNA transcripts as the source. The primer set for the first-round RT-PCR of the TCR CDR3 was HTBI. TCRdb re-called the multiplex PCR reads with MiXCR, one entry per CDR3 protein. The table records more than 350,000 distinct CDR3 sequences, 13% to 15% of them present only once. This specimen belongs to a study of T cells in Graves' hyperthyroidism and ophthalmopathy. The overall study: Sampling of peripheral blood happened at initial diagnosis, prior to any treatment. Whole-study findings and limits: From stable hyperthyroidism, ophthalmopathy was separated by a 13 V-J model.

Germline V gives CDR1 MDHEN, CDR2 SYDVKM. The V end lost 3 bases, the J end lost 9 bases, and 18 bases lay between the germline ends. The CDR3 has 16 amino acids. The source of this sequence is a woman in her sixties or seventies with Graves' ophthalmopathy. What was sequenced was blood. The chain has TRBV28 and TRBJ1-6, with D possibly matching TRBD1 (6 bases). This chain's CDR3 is CASSFVTPGVSSPLHF. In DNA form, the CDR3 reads TGTGCCAGCAGTTTCGTAACTCCAGGGGTGAGTTCACCCCTCCACTTT.